The text below deals with one T cell receptor beta chain. Its antigen is unknown. Its ends do not fully match the called genes, so a read error is possible. Time point specified: late sampling 161 to 241 days after vaccination in three convalescent patients. TCRdb re-called the PCR reads through MiXCR, storing one row per CDR3 protein. The sample yields just under 30,000 distinct CDR3 sequences, 49% seen once. The sample is drawn from a study of vaccination and CD4 T cells after COVID-19. This CDR3 spans 12 amino acids. Germline V gene data show CDR1 as SEHNR and CDR2 as FQNEAQ (reference sequence). General study findings and limits: Convalescent patients had a median roughly 86% of reactive clones appearing only post-vaccination.

This sample comprised CD4+ T cells from blood, obtained about 7 months after SARS-CoV-2 vaccination. The chain couples TRBV7-9 to TRBJ2-7, with a weak D call TRBD1 (5 bases). The source of this sequence is a human donor who had recovered from COVID-19. CDR3 protein: CASTWGRGEQYF. CDR3 sequence (DNA): TGTGCGAGCACTTGGGGTAGGGGCGAGCAGTACTTC.